This entry is about one TCR beta chain. Only a few counts were recorded for this clone. The antigen it recognizes is unknown. No much larger clonotype is one base removed from it; base qualities were not supplied. This sample is drawn from a study of cytomegalovirus exposure and HLA in healthy donors (dated by TCRdb to 2016 to 2017). Concerning the study at large: According to an earlier analysis of several hundred of the donors, about 179 million T cells yielded 90 million to 140 million unique TCR beta sequences and more than 250 Gb of sequence data. About 300 gigabases of sequencing data and tens of millions of unique TCR sequences were included in an early release covering about 700 HLA-typed donors. The genetic ancestry cluster associated with self-reported Caucasian donors included about four fifths of the roughly 400 genotyped donors. The study aimed to test whether signatures of past pathogen exposure could be identified by cataloging public T cell receptors. Using immunosequencing, the study profiled T cell repertoires from about 620 subjects and related those repertoires to cytomegalovirus serostatus. In addition to the first cohort of 666 subjects, a separate validation cohort of around 110 different subjects was used. To predict cytomegalovirus infection status, the study brought together high-throughput TCR immunosequencing, statistical association of individual TCRs with disease status, and machine learning. A later analysis re-analyzed previously published TCR beta repertoires from hundreds of donors and added high-resolution HLA genotyping to study TCR occurrence patterns. Rather than drawing on any new phenotypic data, the later analysis identified candidate immune exposures from TCR beta sequences and the way those sequences occurred across donors. An earlier analysis of 450 to 750 of the donors used high-throughput TCR beta sequencing to judge whether each TCR beta V gene segment behaved as functional or pseudogenic. Donor age, sex, ethnicity and CMV serostatus were collected together with the repertoire data. A later genetic analysis took genome-wide SNP genotypes for about 65% of the 666 donors and used that subset as a discovery cohort. Every discovery cohort repertoire had been produced on one sequencing platform. HLA typing included class I and class II loci at four-digit resolution. The number of typed donors differed by locus: roughly 629-640 for A, B, C, DRB1 and DQB1; roughly 510 for DQA1; 606 for DPA1; and 450 to 480 for DPB1. Roughly 5 DR-DQ haplotypes were treated as single units for association and clustering because of strong linkage in the cohort. On average, over 200,000 unique TCR beta nucleotide sequences were sequenced per donor among a few hundred genotyped donors of the cohort, with 15% to 20% of those sequences being non-productive.

The germline V gene provides CDR1 ENHRY and CDR2 SYGVKD. Trimming removed 7 bases from V and 7 bases from J, leaving 16 bases between the germline ends. The CDR3 contains 13 residues, cysteine and phenylalanine counted. The read is trimmed to its CDR3 DNA, 39 bases read in frame from base 1. The cohort comprised 666 healthy bone marrow donors. Cohort members were all nominally healthy when sampled, although unrecorded immune exposures were likely present. Of the approximately 700 cohort members, around 310 had a positive CMV serostatus and about 400 had a negative one, while no CMV serostatus was recorded for the donor. Each donor provided a peripheral blood sample, and peripheral blood mononuclear cells were used for TCR beta sequencing. The Qiagen DNeasy Blood Extraction Kit was used to extract genomic DNA from the blood cell samples. Overall study results and their limits: CMV serostatus was the only immune exposure information available for the cohort. A later genetic analysis reported fewer N-insertions in productive TCRs among donors in an Asian-associated ancestry cluster than the roughly 700-donor mean. Correlated functional status among segregating V segments might reflect linkage disequilibrium, but an unknown experimental factor could not be ruled out. HLA typing was unavailable for some donors at each locus, so association tests used only the typed subset. Presence/absence analyses assumed roughly uniform sequencing depth across donors, an assumption that may not hold. In a later analysis, TCR association rates were found to vary across HLA loci, with the most associated TCRs seen for DRB1 alleles and the fewest for HLA-C alleles. Some 16 rarely observed V segments, including chromosome 9 orphons, were excluded from the earlier analysis of some 590 of the donors because counts were too low. The classifier was reported to diagnose cytomegalovirus status with high specificity and sensitivity in both the original cohort and the validation cohort. In a later analysis, HLA-associated TCR beta chains were found to be more clonally expanded and to have lower generation probabilities than equally common non-associated chains. A group of highly shared sequence variants was considered likely to be a technical artifact of the sequencing pipeline. A later genetic analysis associated a missense DCLRE1C variant with V-gene and J-gene trimming of TCR beta chains, and an independent cohort replicated the association. A later analysis associated around 16,000 TCR beta sequences with specific HLA alleles at a false discovery rate of 0.05. In the study, approximately 160 TCR beta chains were listed as associated with cytomegalovirus. According to the authors, the approach could potentially be generalized to other disease states and immunological phenotypes. According to a later analysis, parvovirus B19, influenza, CMV and Epstein-Barr virus appeared linked to several top co-occurrence clusters. While some public TCRs were present in many individuals, most TCR sequences turned up only very rarely across donors. A few of the identified cytomegalovirus-associated TCR beta chains were confirmed in vitro to be specific for cytomegalovirus antigens. A further reported finding was that TCR beta sequences accurately predicted the HLA-A and HLA-B alleles for most subjects in the first cohort. In an earlier analysis of about 550 of the donors, most TCR beta V segments were observed in productive rearrangements about 87% or about 30% of the time, broadly matching IMGT annotations. According to a later analysis, most CMV-associated TCR beta chains appeared to be HLA-restricted, and the HLA associations seemed to be driven largely by CMV exposure. Strong co-occurrence of HLA alleles, especially DR and DQ, made assigning TCR associations to individual alleles difficult. Some IMGT-functional V segments, including TRBV6-2 and TRBV6-3, could not be distinguished by the 87-base-pair reads and were therefore excluded. In this cohort, only TCR beta chains were sequenced, and detectable features were limited by the absence of alpha or paired-chain data.

Library generation was performed with the immunoSEQ multiplex PCR assay. A mixture of 60 forward primers for TCR Vbeta segments and 13 reverse primers for TCR Jbeta segments was used in the multiplex PCR. A multiplex PCR assay on genomic DNA amplified the CDR3 region of rearranged TCR beta genes. The Illumina HiSeq System was used to sequence the amplified TCR beta libraries as 87-base-pair reads. In the authors' own workflow: In a later analysis, around 80 million unique TCR beta chains were counted across the roughly 610 repertoires, and approximately 9.9 million of these chains were shared by at least two donors. To remove PCR and sequencing errors, raw reads were error-corrected and collapsed into unique sequences using a nearest-neighbor algorithm that merged closely related sequences. Alignment of CDR3 sequences to IMGT reference sequences was used to assign V, D and J gene segments. For a sequence to be retained, at least a six-nucleotide match to both a V gene segment and a J gene segment was required. Rearrangements were classified as productive when the CDR3 lacked stop codons and remained in frame with V and J, and all other rearrangements were classified as non-productive. CDR3 was defined according to IMGT convention as the region running from the second conserved V-encoded cysteine to the conserved J-encoded phenylalanine. The earlier analysis of some 580 of the donors excluded any sequence lacking an unambiguous match to a single V gene segment. An earlier analysis of roughly 590 of the donors called V segments functional above 56.7% productive rearrangements and segregating when the between-donor standard deviation exceeded 5%. A statistical classification framework was built to diagnose cytomegalovirus status from the catalog of TCR beta chain sequences. V and J gene assignment, in a later analysis, came from comparing TCR nucleotide sequences with IMGT/GENE-DB human TR gene sequences. Using the TCRdist pipeline, a later analysis assigned CDR3 sequences along with most-parsimonious VDJ recombination scenarios. In a later analysis, every TCR beta chain was defined by the combination of its CDR3 amino acid sequence and its V-gene family, and reads without a unique V-gene family were dropped. To address suspected cross-contamination and a sequencing artifact, a later analysis removed over 500 highly shared, low-generation-probability nucleotide sequences. A later analysis calculated a clonal expansion index for each public chain from normalized within-repertoire ranks of inferred template counts. Generation probabilities in a later analysis came from a VDJ recombination model fitted to out-of-frame rearrangements, and those results were checked against IGoR. Hypergeometric tests were used in a later analysis to score TCR-TCR, TCR-HLA and TCR-CMV co-occurrence, with a repertoire-size bias correction applied to the TCR pairs. To estimate false discovery rates, a later analysis permuted the HLA or CMV assignments 20 times. In a later analysis, co-occurring TCRs were grouped using DBSCAN, with TCRdist sequence similarity added in when clustering inside HLA-allele-positive subsets. Repertoires with fewer than 30,000 or more than 120,000 public chains were left out of co-occurrence clustering, as were five repertoires with anomalous nucleotide sharing. TCRdb carries this immuneACCESS record with in-frame sequences only. Its versions omit some clonotypes, under half of them owing to an unresolved V gene in the studies checked, with the rest unexplained. V and J calls plus clone size are reproduced from that table; the DNA served to infer D and trimming. The table for this sample lists approximately 120,000 clones; about 70% of them were counted only once. Approximately 2% of the sample is taken by the ten largest.

The sequence came from a human donor in good health. This receptor chain uses TRBV10-3 and TRBJ1-1; the D segment could be TRBD1, given 6 matching bases. The sample comprised PBMCs. DNA sequence: TGTGCCATCAAACTCCGGGACATCGATGAAGCTTTCTTT. The encoded protein is CAIKLRDIDEAFF.